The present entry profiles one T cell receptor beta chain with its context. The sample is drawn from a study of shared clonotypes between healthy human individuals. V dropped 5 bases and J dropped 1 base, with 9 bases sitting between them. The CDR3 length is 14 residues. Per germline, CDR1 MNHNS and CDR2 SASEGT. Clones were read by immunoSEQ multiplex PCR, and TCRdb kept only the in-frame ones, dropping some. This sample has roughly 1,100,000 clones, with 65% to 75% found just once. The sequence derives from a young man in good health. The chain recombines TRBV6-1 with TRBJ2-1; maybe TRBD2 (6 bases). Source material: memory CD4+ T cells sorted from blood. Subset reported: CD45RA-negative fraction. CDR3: CASSKGLSYNEQFF. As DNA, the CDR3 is TGTGCCAGCAGTAAGGGACTGTCCTACAATGAGCAGTTCTTC.